The sequence of this TCR beta chain was determined in a study of human T cells and chemical hapten exposure. Across the study: Across the whole study, which lasted approximately 5.5 months, patients were given diphenylcyclopropenone on the scalp once a week. DPC (0.01%) was patch tested on the upper back and read at 6 days.

The time point here: pre-sensitization, week 0. The treatment here: therapeutic diphenylcyclopropenone sensitization with weekly scalp DPC. The CDR3 has 13 amino acids. Germline CDR1 and CDR2: LGHNA and YNFKEQ. V shed 5 bases and J shed 3 bases, with 7 bases lying between them. Individual cDNA molecules in this library carried unique molecular identifiers. MiXCR was run by TCRdb on the RACE reads, yielding one entry per CDR3 protein. The table includes around 260,000 distinct CDR3 sequences, 8.6% detected once. There are a few counts of this clonotype. The genes are TRBV4-2 and TRBJ1-4; D is unclear. The sequence was collected from a woman between 35 and 50 years old with alopecia areata. Some clones in this sample may be carry-over from other donors' samples. Sequenced here: whole blood, sampled in connection with sensitization to the hapten diphenylcyclopropenone (DPC). The DNA of the CDR3 is TGTGCCAGCAGCTCGACACCTAATGAAAAACTGTTTTTT. Its protein is CASSSTPNEKLFF.